One sample yielded the 23 T cell receptor beta chains listed below, sequenced in a study of cytomegalovirus exposure and HLA in healthy donors. Use of 60 Vbeta and 13 Jbeta primers characterized the PCR. This table comes from immunoSEQ multiplex PCR, and its TCRdb copy is limited to in-frame clones, with some not included. This table holds about 190,000 clones, about 84% found once. Sequencing was performed on PBMCs. The origin of the receptors is a woman in her twenties or thirties in good health and CMV-seropositive.

The CDR3 DNA reads TGTGCCAGCAGACTCACTAGCGGAGCCACAGATACGCAGTATTTT. Translating it yields CASRLTSGATDTQYF. V and J are TRBV2 and TRBJ2-3, with 8 bases fitting TRBD2. The V segment lost 6 bases and the J segment 2 bases; nucleotides outside the gene matches: 7. This CDR3 is 15 amino acids long. Germline V gives CDR1 SNHLY, CDR2 FYNNEI.

This clone occurred once. The J gene is TRBJ2-3, the V gene TRBV5-1; D is possibly TRBD2 (6 bases). The V gene's germline CDR1 is SGHRS and CDR2 YFSETQ. Trimming removed 4 bases at V and 0 bases at J, with 12 bases between. The CDR3 loop spans 15 amino acids. This chain's CDR3 is CASSTRDSSTDTQYF. The CDR3 bases are TGCGCCAGCAGCACAAGGGACTCCAGCACAGATACGCAGTATTTT.

This clone was seen a handful of times. The chain employs TRBV18 and TRBJ2-3; a possible D gene is TRBD1 (6 bases). The V end lost 3 bases, the J end lost 0 bases, and 16 bases lay between the germline ends. Germline CDR1 reads KGHSH; CDR2 reads LQKENI. The CDR3 has 17 residues. The CDR3 region is CASSPELGATSTDTQYF. For the CDR3, the DNA is TGTGCCAGCTCACCGGAGTTGGGGGCCACCAGCACAGATACGCAGTATTTT.

The CDR3 reads CASSSEEGDSPYEQYF. The CDR3 DNA sequence: TGTGCCAGCAGCTCGGAGGAAGGGGACAGCCCCTACGAGCAGTACTTC. V is TRBV5-4 and J is TRBJ2-7, with 7 nucleotides matching TRBD1. Per germline, CDR1 SGHNT and CDR2 YYREEE (reference sequence). The CDR3 has 16 amino acids. J lost 2 bases, V lost 3 bases, and 11 bases had no gene match.

This clone was seen a few times. The chain links TRBV25-1 to TRBJ2-1; D not certain. The CDR3 consists of 17 residues. Trimming removed 6 bases at V and 0 bases at J, with 18 bases between. The germline V gene encodes CDR1 MGHDK and CDR2 SYGVNS. Here the CDR3 reads CASSSSTLAGSYNEQFF. Here the CDR3 DNA reads TGTGCCAGCAGCTCCTCTACCTTAGCCGGCTCCTACAATGAGCAGTTCTTC.

The chain is built from TRBV6-6 and TRBJ2-2; tentative D call: TRBD1 (6 bases). There are 16 residues in the CDR3. The germline CDR1 and CDR2 sequences are MNHNY and SVGAGI (reference sequence). V was cut by 4 bases and J by 6 bases, with 18 bases left in between. The CDR3 region has the DNA TGTGCCAGCAGTTTTTCTACAGGGTTAGGAGCCGGGGAGCTGTTTTTT. Translation: CASSFSTGLGAGELFF.

The J gene is TRBJ2-7, the V gene TRBV5-4; D is possibly TRBD2 (6 bases). CDR1 is SGHNT, CDR2 YYREEE, per germline (reference sequence). V shed 2 bases and J shed 0 bases, with 9 bases lying between them. The CDR3 loop spans 14 amino acids. The CDR3 DNA reads as TGTGCCAGCAGCTTAGACGGGAGCTCCTACGAGCAGTACTTC. This encodes CASSLDGSSYEQYF.

The chain joins TRBV19 to TRBJ2-7; 7 bases line up with TRBD1. Germline values: CDR1 LNHDA, CDR2 SQIVND (reference sequence). This CDR3 comprises 13 residues. V lost 5 bases to trimming and J lost 3 bases; unmatched junction nucleotides: 4. CDR3 in amino acids: CASSSGQIYEQYF. The CDR3 DNA sequence: TGTGCCAGTAGTTCGGGACAGATCTACGAGCAGTACTTC. Drawing the rest from reference TRBV19 and TRBJ2-7, the complete variable domain is DGGITQSPKYLFRKEGQNVTLSCEQNLNHDAMYWYRQDPGQGLRLIYYSQIVNDFQKGDIAEGYSVSREKKESFPLTVTSAQKNPTAFYLCASSSGQIYEQYFGPGTRLTVT.

V is TRBV5-5 and J is TRBJ2-7; D is uncertain. Germline lookup yields CDR1 SGHKS and CDR2 YYEKEE (reference sequence). The CDR3 runs 13 residues. The V and J ends lost 4 bases and 2 bases respectively, with 10 bases between them. The CDR3: CASSHPGPYEQYF. DNA for the CDR3: TGTGCCAGCAGCCATCCAGGTCCCTACGAGCAGTACTTC. The entire variable domain, with the rest obtained from reference TRBV5-5 and TRBJ2-7, is as follows: DAGVTQSPTHLIKTRGQQVTLRCSPISGHKSVSWYQQVLGQGPQFIFQYYEKEERGRGNFPDRFSARQFPNYSSELNVNALLLGDSALYLCASSHPGPYEQYFGPGTRLTVT.

This sequence joins TRBV27 and TRBJ2-3; 8 bases are shared with TRBD1. This CDR3 is built from 15 residues. From germline, CDR1 is MNHEY and CDR2 SMNVEV (reference sequence). The V and J ends lost 4 bases and 1 base, in that order; junction bases with no gene match: 4. The DNA of the CDR3 is TGTGCCAGCAGTTATGGACAGGGACGCACAGATACGCAGTATTTT. Amino acid sequence: CASSYGQGRTDTQYF.

The rearrangement joins TRBV7-9 to TRBJ1-4; D uncertain. Germline CDR1 reads SEHNR; CDR2 reads FQNEAQ (reference sequence). V lost 4 bases and J 1 base, leaving 7 bases between the germline ends. The CDR3 consists of 14 residues. CDR3 sequence (DNA): TGTGCCAGCAGCTCCAGGTTAACTAATGAAAAACTGTTTTTT. Residues: CASSSRLTNEKLFF.

Details on this clone: Its ends do not fully match the called genes, so a read error is possible. The genes are TRBV5-4 and TRBJ2-3, with TRBD2 matching over 12 bases. The CDR3 loop spans 12 amino acids. Per the germline V gene, CDR1 is SGHNT and CDR2 is YYREEE (reference sequence). The CDR3 DNA is TGTGCCAGCAGCTCTGGACTAGCGGGGAAAGATTTT. Its translation is CASSSGLAGKDF.

This clone was counted a few times. The chain is built from TRBV9 and TRBJ1-1; 10 bases line up with TRBD1. J was trimmed by 6 bases and V by 0 bases; bases with no gene match: 8. Germline CDR1 is SGDLS and CDR2 is YYNGEE. The CDR3 is made up of 16 amino acids. The CDR3, as DNA: TGTGCCAGCAGCGTAGTACCGGAGGGACAGGGGTCTGAAGCTTTCTTT. Translating gives CASSVVPEGQGSEAFF.

The chain employs TRBV28 and TRBJ2-2; possibly TRBD2 for D (6 bases). The V and J ends lost 2 bases and 6 bases respectively, with 19 bases between them. This CDR3 contains 17 residues. The germline CDR1 and CDR2 sequences are MDHEN and SYDVKM. CDR3 in amino acids: CASSLAPPAGSPGELFF. DNA of the CDR3: TGTGCCAGCAGTTTAGCTCCCCCTGCGGGATCGCCCGGGGAGCTGTTTTTT.

J is TRBJ1-5 and V is TRBV13, with unresolved D. The V end was cut by 5 bases, the J end by 7 bases, with 9 bases between. The CDR3 consists of 12 residues. The germline V gene has CDR1 PRHDT and CDR2 FYEKMQ (reference sequence). CDR3 region: CASSRGGQPQHF. Here the CDR3 DNA reads TGTGCCAGCAGCCGCGGAGGGCAGCCCCAGCATTTT.

V usage is TRBV10-3 and J usage is TRBJ1-6, with 7 bases aligning to TRBD1. From germline, CDR1 is ENHRY and CDR2 SYGVKD. The J segment lost 5 bases and the V segment lost 11 bases, leaving 9 bases of the junction unmatched. CDR3 size: 14 residues. Written as DNA, the CDR3 is TGTGCCGTCGAATCCGGGACAGATAATTCACCCCTCCACTTT. Translated: CAVESGTDNSPLHF.

The CDR3 loop is CASSSPGENYGYTF. In DNA form, the CDR3 reads TGTGCCAGCAGTTCCCCGGGAGAGAACTATGGCTACACCTTC. The rearrangement uses TRBV28 and TRBJ1-2; D gene unclear. The CDR3 spans 14 residues. V was pared by 4 bases and J by 2 bases, with 11 bases between. Per the germline V gene, CDR1 is MDHEN and CDR2 is SYDVKM.

This chain connects TRBV6-6 to TRBJ1-2; 9 nucleotides match TRBD1. The J segment lost 2 bases and the V segment lost 7 bases, leaving 8 bases of the junction unmatched. Per the germline V gene, CDR1 is MNHNY and CDR2 is SVGAGI (reference sequence). This CDR3 comprises 15 residues. This chain's CDR3 is CASIEQGAQNYGYTF. In DNA form, the CDR3 reads TGTGCCAGCATCGAACAGGGGGCGCAAAACTATGGCTACACCTTC.

CDR3 loop: CASSLGQNTEAFF. Here the CDR3 DNA reads TGTGCCAGCAGCTTAGGGCAGAACACTGAAGCTTTCTTT. V and J are TRBV7-6 and TRBJ1-1; D call uncertain. The CDR3 consists of 13 residues. Trimming cost V 1 base and J 1 base, with 4 bases left between them. The germline CDR1 and CDR2 sequences are SGHVS and FNYEAQ.

The genes are TRBV13 and TRBJ2-5; maybe TRBD2 (5 bases). Looked up from germline, CDR1 is PRHDT and CDR2 is FYEKMQ (reference sequence). The CDR3 loop spans 13 amino acids. The V gene lost 5 bases and the J gene lost 4 bases, with 11 bases spanning the gap. DNA of the CDR3: TGTGCCAGCAGCATCGGACTTGGAGAGACCCAGTACTTC. Translated, it gives CASSIGLGETQYF. Complete variable domain (other parts from reference TRBV13 and TRBJ2-5): AAGVIQSPRHLIKEKRETATLKCYPIPRHDTVYWYQQGPGQDPQFLISFYEKMQSDKGSIPDRFSAQQFSDYHSELNMSSLELGDSALYFCASSIGLGETQYFGPGTRLLVL.

The chain recombines TRBV21-1 with TRBJ2-7; the DNA was not used to check the table's D call, TRBD1. TRBV21-1 is a recognized pseudogene. The CDR3 runs to 15 residues. CDR3 sequence (DNA): TGTGCCAGCAGCCTTCAAGACAGGGAACCCTACGAGCAGTACTTC. Translation: CASSLQDREPYEQYF.

The chain has TRBV27 and TRBJ2-1, with 7 bases matching TRBD1. Germline V lookup: CDR1 MNHEY, CDR2 SMNVEV (reference sequence). Unmatched junction bases numbered 4, after V lost 3 bases and J lost 5 bases. The CDR3 runs to 14 residues. The CDR3 nucleotides are TGTGCCAGCAGTTTGGGGCAGGGGGACAATGAGCAGTTCTTC. It codes for CASSLGQGDNEQFF.

The rearrangement uses TRBV30 and TRBJ1-6; D is unclear. There are 14 residues in the CDR3. V was clipped by 3 bases and J by 2 bases, with 8 bases between them. Germline CDR1 GTSNPN, CDR2 SVGIG (reference sequence). The CDR3 sequence: CAWRPEPYNSPLHF. DNA of the CDR3: TGTGCCTGGAGACCGGAGCCCTATAATTCACCCCTCCACTTT.